These 25 T cell receptor beta chains share one sample of origin, sequenced in a study of blood T cell repertoires in COVID-19. TCRdb's copy holds only in-frame clones and misses some; the assay was immunoSEQ multiplex PCR. The sample comprises over 70,000 clones, roughly three quarters of which are singletons, and 2% to 2.5% rests with the top ten. Specimen: peripheral blood. Receptor source: a man aged 70-80 years with COVID-19, enrolled during active disease.

This chain connects TRBV3-1 (or the pseudogene TRBV3-2) to TRBJ1-1, with D uncertain. Trimming stripped 0 bases from V and 11 bases from J, with 13 bases between. The germline V gene encodes CDR1 LGHDT and CDR2 YNNKEL (reference sequence). The CDR3 runs to 13 residues. The CDR3 bases are TGTGCCAGCAGCCAAGATTCGGGGAGCTATGCTTTCTTT. Translated: CASSQDSGSYAFF.

This clone showed up just once. This chain uses TRBV10-3 with TRBJ1-5; the D gene is possibly TRBD1 (5 bases). This CDR3 is built from 16 residues. Germline loops: CDR1 ENHRY, CDR2 SYGVKD. Trimming removed 6 bases from V and 0 bases from J, with 15 bases in between. Written as DNA, the CDR3 is TGTGCCATCAGCTCCAACGGGGGATATAGCAATCAGCCCCAGCATTTT. Protein product: CAISSNGGYSNQPQHF.

This chain uses TRBV18 with TRBJ1-2; the D is unclear. This CDR3 has 14 amino acids. Germline lookup yields CDR1 KGHSH and CDR2 LQKENI. Trimming took 4 bases from V and 2 from J, leaving 11 bases between them. The CDR3 DNA is TGTGCCAGCTCACTAAACAGCTGGAACTATGGCTACACCTTC. Its protein is CASSLNSWNYGYTF.

The gene calls are TRBV7-3 and TRBJ2-7, with 7 positions matching TRBD2. Losses at the gene ends were 1 base for V and 2 bases for J; bases not matched to a gene: 2. This CDR3 comprises 14 residues. In germline, CDR1 is SGHTA, CDR2 FQGTGA. CDR3 sequence reads: CASSLSLAAYEQYF. CDR3 nucleotides: TGTGCCAGCAGCTTAAGTCTAGCGGCCTACGAGCAGTACTTC. Complete variable domain (other parts from reference TRBV7-3 and TRBJ2-7): GAGVSQTPSNKVTEKGKYVELRCDPISGHTALYWYRQSLGQGPEFLIYFQGTGAADDSGLPNDRFFAVRPEGSVSTLKIQRTERGDSAVYLCASSLSLAAYEQYFGPGTRLTVT.

The chain joins TRBV7-2 to TRBJ1-1, with D hard to call. V lost 5 bases and J 2 bases, leaving 12 bases between the germline ends. The CDR3 length is 14 residues. Germline loops: CDR1 SGHTA, CDR2 FQGNSA. As DNA, the CDR3 is TGTGCCAGCAGCCCCTCGGGAGTCAACACTGAAGCTTTCTTT. Protein: CASSPSGVNTEAFF.

This chain uses TRBV21-1 with TRBJ1-1. TRBV21-1 is a pseudogene locus. The CDR3 runs 14 residues. The DNA of the CDR3 is TGTGCCAGCAGCAAGTGGCGGATGAACACTGAAGCTTTCTTT. It translates to CASSKWRMNTEAFF.

The chain uses TRBV5-6 and TRBJ2-7; D may be TRBD1 (5 bases). With 0 bases removed from V and 2 bases from J, the gap between germline ends came to 12 bases. This CDR3 spans 15 amino acids. Germline V gene data show CDR1 as SGHDT and CDR2 as YYEEEE. The CDR3 spells CASSLEGAFTYEQYF. The CDR3 bases are TGTGCCAGCAGCTTGGAAGGGGCTTTTACCTACGAGCAGTACTTC.

This clone appeared a single time. J is TRBJ2-7 and V is TRBV19; D is perhaps TRBD2 (7 bases). The germline V gene encodes CDR1 LNHDA and CDR2 SQIVND (reference sequence). This CDR3 comprises 15 residues. The V end was cut by 2 bases, the J end by 2 bases, with 13 bases between. Here the CDR3 DNA reads TGTGCCAGTAGTATACGGGGGGCAGCCACCTACGAGCAGTACTTC. It is translated as CASSIRGAATYEQYF.

V gene TRBV25-1 combines with J gene TRBJ1-6; TRBD1 matches at 8 bases. Trimming cost V 6 bases and J 6 bases; bases outside gene matches: 7. The CDR3 is 15 residues long. The germline gives CDR1 MGHDK, CDR2 SYGVNS. CDR3 sequence: CASRQTGVGNSPLHF. CDR3 nucleotides: TGTGCCAGCAGACAGACAGGGGTTGGTAATTCACCCCTCCACTTT.

V is TRBV9 and J is TRBJ2-3; 9 positions agree with TRBD2. V lost 2 bases, J lost 4 bases, and 2 bases stayed unmatched. This CDR3 spans 14 amino acids. The germline CDR1 and CDR2 sequences are SGDLS and YYNGEE. CDR3 bases: TGTGCCAGCAGCGTTAGCGGGGGTCCAGATACGCAGTATTTT. Protein sequence: CASSVSGGPDTQYF.

J is TRBJ2-7 and V is TRBV3-1 (or the pseudogene TRBV3-2), with 12 bases identical to TRBD2. There are 17 residues in the CDR3. Germline CDR1 and CDR2: LGHDT and YNNKEL (reference sequence). Unmatched junction bases numbered 7, after V lost 4 bases and J lost 0 bases. The CDR3, as DNA: TGTGCCAGCAGCCGGGGACTAGCGGGTTCGAGCTCCTACGAGCAGTACTTC. This translates into CASSRGLAGSSSYEQYF.

This clone occurred a few times. The chain carries TRBV5-4 and TRBJ2-7, with 12 bases aligning to TRBD2. This CDR3 region has 15 residues. CDR1 and CDR2 from the germline V gene are SGHNT and YYREEE (reference sequence). Trimming at V came to 1 base and at J to 2 bases, leaving 1 base not matched to a gene. CDR3 amino acids: CASSLTSGGTYEQYF. In DNA, the CDR3 is TGTGCCAGCAGCTTGACTAGCGGGGGGACCTACGAGCAGTACTTC.

This clone has more than one count but fewer than ten. This chain uses TRBV11-2 with TRBJ2-7; 7 positions match TRBD1. Germline CDR1 reads SGHAT; CDR2 reads FQNNGV. The CDR3 sequence is 14 residues long. V lost 3 bases, J lost 6 bases, and 8 bases stayed unmatched. The CDR3 loop is CASSFRDSRIEQYF. CDR3 nucleotide sequence: TGTGCCAGCAGCTTCCGGGACAGCCGGATCGAGCAGTACTTC.

This CDR3 is CSVLQGNTEAFF. The CDR3 DNA reads as TGCAGCGTCCTACAGGGTAACACTGAAGCTTTCTTT. This chain uses TRBV29-1 with TRBJ1-1, with D perhaps TRBD1 (6 bases). The CDR3 extends over 12 amino acids. Between the trimmed V and J ends, which lost 6 bases and 2 bases, there was a span of 10 bases. Germline V gives CDR1 SQVTM, CDR2 ANQGSEA.

The chain employs TRBV6-6 and TRBJ1-1, with 7 nucleotides matching TRBD1. The CDR3 spans 13 residues. The V segment lost 5 bases and the J segment 4 bases; nucleotides outside the gene matches: 4. Germline lookup yields CDR1 MNHNY and CDR2 SVGAGI (reference sequence). CDR3 nucleotide sequence: TGTGCCAGCAGTATCGACAGGGCCACTGAAGCTTTCTTT. Residues: CASSIDRATEAFF.

This clone came up a few times. CDR3 bases: TGTGCCAGTAGCCAGTACTACGAGCAGTACTTC. It specifies CASSQYYEQYF. J is TRBJ2-7 and V is TRBV19; D uncertain. V was pared by 6 bases and J by 3 bases, with 6 bases between. Germline V CDR1 and CDR2: LNHDA, SQIVND (reference sequence). CDR3 length: 11 amino acids.

This chain links TRBV27 with TRBJ1-3; possible D gene TRBD1, 5 bases. Trimming shortened V by 1 base and J by 4 bases, and 26 bases separated the two germline ends. The V gene's germline CDR1 is MNHEY and CDR2 SMNVEV (reference sequence). The CDR3 spans 20 residues. CDR3 nucleotides: TGTGCCAGCAGTTTATGGATCCGGAGCGTTAGCGGGGGTATAGGAAACACCATATATTTT. This codes for CASSLWIRSVSGGIGNTIYF.

The CDR3 reads CASSLDGGVDGYTF. The CDR3 DNA follows: TGTGCCAGCAGCTTGGACGGGGGAGTGGACGGCTACACCTTC. The rearrangement links TRBV5-8 to TRBJ1-2; D perhaps matches TRBD1 (5 bases). The CDR3 has 14 residues. The germline V gene encodes CDR1 SGHTS and CDR2 YDEGEE. Between the trimmed V and J ends, which lost 0 bases and 8 bases, there was a span of 14 bases.

Concerning this clone itself: The sample holds other DNA sequences that translate to the same CDR3. The gene calls are TRBV15 and TRBJ2-7; a possible D gene is TRBD1 (5 bases). Trimming cost V 0 bases and J 4 bases, with 13 bases left between them. Germline V CDR1 and CDR2: LNHNV, YYDKDF (reference sequence). This CDR3 has 15 residues. In nucleotides, the CDR3 is TGTGCCACCAGCAGAGAGCAGGGTGCAGGGTACGAGCAGTACTTC. Translation gives CATSREQGAGYEQYF.

J is TRBJ2-1 and V is TRBV9, with D tentatively TRBD2 (6 bases). Germline V gene lookup returns CDR1 SGDLS and CDR2 YYNGEE. This CDR3 spans 15 amino acids. The ends were cut back, 0 bases at V and 5 bases at J, with 12 bases in the middle. The CDR3 protein is CASSVGGRSHNEQFF. Written as DNA, the CDR3 is TGTGCCAGCAGCGTAGGTGGGAGGTCGCACAATGAGCAGTTCTTC.

V usage is TRBV9 and J usage is TRBJ2-7; TRBD1 might be the D (5 bases). V was cut by 3 bases and J by 7 bases, with 20 bases left in between. The germline V gene has CDR1 SGDLS and CDR2 YYNGEE. The CDR3 has 15 amino acids. CDR3 loop: CASSGGMGPLEEQYF. The CDR3 DNA reads as TGTGCCAGCAGCGGGGGTATGGGGCCTCTTGAAGAGCAGTACTTC.

The chain carries TRBV7-3 and TRBJ1-1, with D maybe TRBD1 (6 bases). Germline V gene lookup returns CDR1 SGHTA and CDR2 FQGTGA. V lost 2 bases to trimming and J lost 7 bases, with 8 bases between them. The CDR3 sequence is 12 residues long. Here the CDR3 reads CASSLLGHEAFF. CDR3 DNA: TGTGCCAGCAGCTTACTGGGACATGAAGCTTTCTTT.

The CDR3: CASSPIGLREKLFF. The DNA for the CDR3 is TGTGCCAGTAGTCCGATAGGACTTCGGGAAAAACTGTTTTTT. The V call is TRBV19, the J call TRBJ1-4; unclear D gene. The CDR3 contains 14 residues. V shed 5 bases and J shed 8 bases, with 15 bases lying between them. Germline CDR1 and CDR2: LNHDA and SQIVND (reference sequence).

This chain uses TRBV5-1 with TRBJ2-7; TRBD2 aligns across 13 bases. The junction had 3 bases not matched to a gene; V was cut back by 4 bases and J by 2 bases. The germline CDR1 and CDR2 sequences are SGHRS and YFSETQ. CDR3 length: 15 residues. CDR3 bases: TGCGCCAGCAGCCGGACTAGCGGGAGCCCCTACGAGCAGTACTTC. This translates into CASSRTSGSPYEQYF.

This sequence joins TRBV28 and TRBJ1-3; D might be TRBD1 (5 bases). Germline V CDR1 and CDR2: MDHEN, SYDVKM. This CDR3 is built from 17 residues. Between the trimmed V and J ends, which lost 6 bases and 2 bases, there was a span of 20 bases. The CDR3 spells CASSPAGPGVPGNTIYF. The CDR3 DNA is TGTGCCAGCAGCCCCGCGGGGCCGGGGGTTCCTGGAAACACCATATATTTT.